This T cell receptor beta chain stems from a study of T cells in Graves' hyperthyroidism and ophthalmopathy. It was RNA transcripts that yielded the amplified TCR beta CDR3 regions. Initially, a first-round RT-PCR of the TCR CDR3 employed the HTBI primer set. TCRdb itself ran the multiplex PCR reads through MiXCR, one entry per CDR3 protein. The sample has around 690,000 distinct CDR3 sequences; under 25% are singletons. This clonotype was recorded many times. As yet, its antigen is unknown. Study-wide results and caveats: Most clonotypes that expanded in the thyroid above 0.001 also showed up in blood.

Germline CDR1 SGDLS, CDR2 YYNGEE. There are 15 residues in the CDR3. V lost 2 bases, J lost 0 bases, and 9 bases lay in between. The source material was blood. This TCR came from a man aged 30-40 years with Graves' ophthalmopathy. V usage is TRBV9 and J usage is TRBJ1-3, with D uncertain. Here the CDR3 reads CASSVGSLSGNTIYF. DNA for the CDR3: TGTGCCAGCAGCGTGGGCAGCCTCTCTGGAAACACCATATATTTT.